Listed below are T cell receptor beta chains from one sample, sequenced in a study of cytomegalovirus exposure and HLA in healthy donors. TCRdb's table, derived via immunoSEQ multiplex PCR, lists solely in-frame clones and lacks some. The sample lists 160,000 or so clones; around 74% were seen once. Sequencing was done on a sample of PBMCs. Every receptor here comes from a female donor in good health and CMV-seronegative. Both conserved end residues are part of each CDR3. Fields, in order: CDR3 DNA, CDR3 protein, V gene, D gene, J gene, clone size. A D gene is named only where the DNA matches it firmly. Not every row has a clone size; where given, it reads once, few, many or a size class.

TGTGCCAGCAGTCTCACTTGGGAGGGCACCTACGAGCAGTACTTC CASSLTWEGTYEQYF TRBV7-9 TRBD2 TRBJ2-7 NA
TGTGCCAGCAGTTTATATCTAGCGGGATATAATGAGCAGTTCTTC CASSLYLAGYNEQFF TRBV27 TRBD2 TRBJ2-1 NA
TGCGCCAGCAGCCAGGTCTTCGGAGAGAGGTCCGGTGGCTACACCTTC CASSQVFGERSGGYTF TRBV4-3 NA TRBJ1-2 NA
TGTGCCAGCTCACCACCGGGAAGAACAGGGGGCTACGAGCAGTACTTC CASSPPGRTGGYEQYF TRBV18 TRBD1 TRBJ2-7 NA
TGCGCCAGCAACCCGGGGGATAACAATGAGCAGTTCTTC CASNPGDNNEQFF TRBV5-1 NA TRBJ2-1 NA
TGTGCCAGCAGCCAAGATATTGCCAGCGGGAACACCGGGGAGCTGTTTTTT CASSQDIASGNTGELFF TRBV4-2 NA TRBJ2-2 NA
TGCGCCAGCAGCCACCCGACTGCGGTCACCGGGGAGCTGTTTTTT CASSHPTAVTGELFF TRBV4-1 NA TRBJ2-2 NA
TGTGCCAGCAGCTCTGATAACCGGGATACGCAGTATTTT CASSSDNRDTQYF TRBV13 NA TRBJ2-3 NA
TGTGCCATCAGTGCATGGGACAGGGGGGGCTATGGCTACACCTTC CAISAWDRGGYGYTF TRBV10-3 TRBD1 TRBJ1-2 once
TGTGCCAGCAGTGAACAGGGGCCCTATAGCAATCAGCCCCAGCATTTT CASSEQGPYSNQPQHF TRBV2 NA TRBJ1-5 few
TGTGCCATCAGTGAGGGGTACAGGCTATCCTCTGGAAACACCATATATTTT CAISEGYRLSSGNTIYF TRBV10-3 NA TRBJ1-3 NA
TGCGCCAGCAGCCAAGAAGGCGGGACTAGCGGGCCAGATACGCAGTATTTT CASSQEGGTSGPDTQYF TRBV4-1 TRBD2 TRBJ2-3 once
TGTGCCAGCAGACCCGAGTTCGACTACGAGCAGTACTTC CASRPEFDYEQYF TRBV6-4 NA TRBJ2-7 few
TGTGCCAGCAGCTCCGGGACAGGGTATCGAGCTTTCTTT CASSSGTGYRAFF TRBV11-2 TRBD1 TRBJ1-1 NA
TGTGCCAGCAGCCCTCTCGGGGGGCTCGGCTACACCTTC CASSPLGGLGYTF TRBV7-9 NA TRBJ1-2 NA
TGTGCCAGCAGCTTAGAACTCCAAGAGACCCAGTACTTC CASSLELQETQYF TRBV11-2 NA TRBJ2-5 NA
TGTGCCAGCAGCCCTGGACTAGCCGTCCCCTACGAGCAGTACTTC CASSPGLAVPYEQYF TRBV28 TRBD2 TRBJ2-7 NA
TGTGCCAGCAGTGACTCTGCGGGGGGAAGCACAGATACGCAGTATTTT CASSDSAGGSTDTQYF TRBV6-4 TRBD2 TRBJ2-3 NA
TGCGCCAGCAGCCACCTAGGCAGCGGACAGATCTACAATGAGCAGTTCTTC CASSHLGSGQIYNEQFF TRBV4-3 NA TRBJ2-1 NA
TGTGCTAGCAGCTTCGCCCCCTCTTACGAGCAGTACTTC CASSFAPSYEQYF TRBV7-7 NA TRBJ2-7 NA
TGTGCCAGCACCCGGGACAGGGGCACCGGGGAGCTGTTTTTT CASTRDRGTGELFF TRBV28 TRBD1 TRBJ2-2 NA
TGTGCCAGCAGCGAGGCCGGGTCTAGAACCGGGGAGCTGTTTTTT CASSEAGSRTGELFF TRBV4-2 NA TRBJ2-2 once
TGTGCCAGCAGTTTAGCGGGCGGGAGCCGCGAGCAGTACTTC CASSLAGGSREQYF TRBV28 TRBD2 TRBJ2-7 NA
TGTGCCAGCAGCTTAACCAGAATCTGGTCCTTC CASSLTRIWSF TRBV7-2 NA TRBJ2-7 NA
TGTGCCAGCAGCGTCGAGAGGAACACTGAAGCTTTCTTT CASSVERNTEAFF TRBV7-9 NA TRBJ1-1 NA
TGTGCCAGCAGCTTGCTTTGGGGCTTCTCTGGGGCCAACGTCCTGACTTTC CASSLLWGFSGANVLTF TRBV11-2 NA TRBJ2-6 few
TGTGCCAGCAGCAACGACAGGGCTATGGGGGTGCAGTACTTC CASSNDRAMGVQYF TRBV7-6 TRBD1 TRBJ2-7 NA
TGCGCCAGCAGCTTGGCTCCCGGGACAGGGGCCGACGAGCAGTACTTC CASSLAPGTGADEQYF TRBV5-1 TRBD1 TRBJ2-7 NA
TGTGCCAGCAGCTCGATACAGGGGGCATTAGACTACGAGCAGTACTTC CASSSIQGALDYEQYF TRBV5-6 TRBD1 TRBJ2-7 NA
TGTGCCAGCAGTTACTCTGTTTTGGACGCGGGCTATGGCTACACCTTC CASSYSVLDAGYGYTF TRBV6-5 NA TRBJ1-2 NA
TGTGCCAGCAGCCGGGACAGGACGAACACCGGGGAGCTGTTTTTT CASSRDRTNTGELFF TRBV2 TRBD1 TRBJ2-2 once
TGCGCCAGCAGCCAAGGAGACCCTGGGGAGGAAGGTGAAGCTTTCTTT CASSQGDPGEEGEAFF TRBV4-3 NA TRBJ1-1 NA
TGTGCCAGTAGTCGAGGTGGGAGAAGGGTCTATGGCTACACCTTC CASSRGGRRVYGYTF TRBV19 NA TRBJ1-2 few
TGTGCCAGCAGCATCGGACTAGCGGGGGCAGATACGCAGTATTTT CASSIGLAGADTQYF TRBV9 TRBD2 TRBJ2-3 NA
TGTGCCAGCAAGGACAGTTACTCTGGGGCCAACGGCCTGACTTTC CASKDSYSGANGLTF TRBV6-5 NA TRBJ2-6 NA
TGTGCCAGCAGCTTACAGGCAGTCTCTGGAAACACCATATATTTT CASSLQAVSGNTIYF TRBV7-6 NA TRBJ1-3 NA
TGTGCCAGCAGCTGGCGGTCCAGGGAAGATGGCTACACCTTC CASSWRSREDGYTF TRBV7-2 NA TRBJ1-2 NA
TGTGCCGGGGCGACTAGCGGGGCTAGCACAGATACGCAGTATTTT CAGATSGASTDTQYF TRBV9 TRBD2 TRBJ2-3 NA
TGTGCCAGCAGCTTAGACGGGACAGGGGACACCGGGGAGCTGTTTTTT CASSLDGTGDTGELFF TRBV11-3 TRBD1 TRBJ2-2 NA
TGTGCCAGCAGCCTCGGGACAGGGGAAGGCTACACCTTC CASSLGTGEGYTF TRBV28 TRBD1 TRBJ1-2 NA